This TCR beta chain was captured in a study of blood T cell repertoires in COVID-19. Whole-study context: T cells, B-cell-depleted T cells, or PBMCs supplied cDNA or gDNA.

Trimming took 4 bases from V and 1 from J, leaving 13 bases between them. The CDR3 extends over 15 amino acids. Germline assignment: CDR1 SNHLY and CDR2 FYNNEI. Per the study methods: Estimated nucleated cell counts came from reference gene primer amplification. The method was immunoSEQ multiplex PCR; TCRdb's version includes in-frame clones alone and lacks a portion of them. V and J calls and clone size follow that table, whereas D and trimming were derived from the DNA. The sample has 210,000 or so clones; around 81% are singletons. The sequence derives from a young man with acute COVID-19. Sequencing was carried out using PBMCs or T cells enriched from blood (not recorded which). This chain uses TRBV2 with TRBJ2-5; D gene uncertain. Here the CDR3 DNA reads TGTGCCAGCAGTGCGAGCGCCACCGTCCAAGAGACCCAGTACTTC. This encodes CASSASATVQETQYF.